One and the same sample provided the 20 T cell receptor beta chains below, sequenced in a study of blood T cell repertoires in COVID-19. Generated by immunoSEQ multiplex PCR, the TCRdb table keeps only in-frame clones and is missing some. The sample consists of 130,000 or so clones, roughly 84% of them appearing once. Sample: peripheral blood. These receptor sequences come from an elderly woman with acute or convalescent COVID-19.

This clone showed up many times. CDR3 DNA sequence: TGTGCCAGCAGGCGGGACCGCACGGCCTACGAGCAGTACTTC. Translation: CASRRDRTAYEQYF. V and J are TRBV6-5 and TRBJ2-7, with D perhaps TRBD2 (6 bases). The CDR3 loop spans 14 amino acids. The germline V and J ends were trimmed by 6 bases and 2 bases, with 14 bases remaining between them. Germline assignment: CDR1 MNHEY and CDR2 SVGAGI.

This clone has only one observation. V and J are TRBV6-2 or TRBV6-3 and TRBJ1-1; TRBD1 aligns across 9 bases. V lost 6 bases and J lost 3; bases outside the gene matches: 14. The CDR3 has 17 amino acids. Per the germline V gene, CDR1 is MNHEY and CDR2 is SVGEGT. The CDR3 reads CASRYRGLKSSYTEAFF. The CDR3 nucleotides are TGTGCCAGCAGATACAGGGGGCTAAAGTCCAGCTACACTGAAGCTTTCTTT.

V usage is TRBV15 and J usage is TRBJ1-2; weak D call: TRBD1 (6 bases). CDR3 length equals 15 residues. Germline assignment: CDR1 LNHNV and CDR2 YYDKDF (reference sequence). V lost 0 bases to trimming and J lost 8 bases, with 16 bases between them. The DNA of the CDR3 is TGTGCCACCAGCAGAGATCGTACAGGGAGTTGGGGCTACACCTTC. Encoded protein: CATSRDRTGSWGYTF.

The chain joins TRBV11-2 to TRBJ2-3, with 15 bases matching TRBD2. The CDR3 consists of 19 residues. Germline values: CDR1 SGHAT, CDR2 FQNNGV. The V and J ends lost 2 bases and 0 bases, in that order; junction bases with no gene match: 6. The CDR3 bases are TGTGCCAGCAGCTTATCCGGGACTAGCGGGGGGCCTAGCACAGATACGCAGTATTTT. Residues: CASSLSGTSGGPSTDTQYF.

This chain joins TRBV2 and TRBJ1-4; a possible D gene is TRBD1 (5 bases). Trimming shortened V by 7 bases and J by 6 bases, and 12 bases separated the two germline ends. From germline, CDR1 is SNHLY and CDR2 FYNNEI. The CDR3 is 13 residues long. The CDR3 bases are TGTGCCAGCAACAGGAGGGCGGATGAAAAACTGTTTTTT. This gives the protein CASNRRADEKLFF.

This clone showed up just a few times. The CDR3 is CASSRGQGTGNEKLFF. The CDR3 coding sequence is TGTGCCAGCAGCCGGGGACAGGGCACGGGTAATGAAAAACTGTTTTTT. J is TRBJ1-4 and V is TRBV9; 9 nucleotides line up with TRBD1. CDR3 length: 16 amino acids. V lost 4 bases and J lost 4; bases outside the gene matches: 8. In germline, CDR1 is SGDLS, CDR2 YYNGEE.

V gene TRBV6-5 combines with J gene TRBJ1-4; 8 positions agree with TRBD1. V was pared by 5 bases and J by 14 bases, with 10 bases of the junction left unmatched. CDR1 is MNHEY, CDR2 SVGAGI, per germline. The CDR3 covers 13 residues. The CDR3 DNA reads TGTGCCAGCAGTACCGGACAGGGCGGCTCGCTGTTTTTT. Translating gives CASSTGQGGSLFF.

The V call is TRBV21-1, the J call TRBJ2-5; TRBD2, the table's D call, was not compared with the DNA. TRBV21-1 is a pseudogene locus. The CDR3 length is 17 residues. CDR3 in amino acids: CASSKDPAGGPWETQYF. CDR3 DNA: TGTGCCAGCAGCAAAGATCCAGCGGGAGGGCCTTGGGAGACCCAGTACTTC.

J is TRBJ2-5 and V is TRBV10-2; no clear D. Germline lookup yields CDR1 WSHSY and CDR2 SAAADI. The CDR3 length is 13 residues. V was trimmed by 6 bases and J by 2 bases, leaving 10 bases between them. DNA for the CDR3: TGCGCCAGCAGGAGAGGCACACAAGAGACCCAGTACTTC. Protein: CASRRGTQETQYF.

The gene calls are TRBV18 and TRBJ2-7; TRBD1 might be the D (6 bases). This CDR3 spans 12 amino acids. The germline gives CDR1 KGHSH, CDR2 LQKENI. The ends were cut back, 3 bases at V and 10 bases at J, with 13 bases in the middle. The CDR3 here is CASSPGQTSQYF. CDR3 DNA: TGTGCCAGCTCACCGGGACAAACGAGCCAGTACTTC.

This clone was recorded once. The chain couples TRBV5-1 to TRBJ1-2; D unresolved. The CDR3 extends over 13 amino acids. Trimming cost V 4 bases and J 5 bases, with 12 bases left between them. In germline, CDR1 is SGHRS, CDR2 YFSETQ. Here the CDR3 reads CASSPTAAYGYTF. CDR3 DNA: TGCGCCAGCAGCCCGACGGCAGCGTATGGCTACACCTTC.

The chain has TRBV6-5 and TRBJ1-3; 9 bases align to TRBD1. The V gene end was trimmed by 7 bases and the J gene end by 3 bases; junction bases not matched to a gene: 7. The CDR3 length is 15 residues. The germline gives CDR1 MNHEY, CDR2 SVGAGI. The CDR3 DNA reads TGTGCCAGCATGAAACAGGGGGCAGGTGGAAACACCATATATTTT. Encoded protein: CASMKQGAGGNTIYF.

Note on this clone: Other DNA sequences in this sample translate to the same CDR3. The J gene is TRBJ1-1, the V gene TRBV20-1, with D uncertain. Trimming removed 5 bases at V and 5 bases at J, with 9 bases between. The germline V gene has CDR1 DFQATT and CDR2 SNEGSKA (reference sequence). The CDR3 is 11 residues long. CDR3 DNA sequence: TGCAGTGCTGGGAGAGGGACTGAAGCTTTCTTT. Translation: CSAGRGTEAFF.

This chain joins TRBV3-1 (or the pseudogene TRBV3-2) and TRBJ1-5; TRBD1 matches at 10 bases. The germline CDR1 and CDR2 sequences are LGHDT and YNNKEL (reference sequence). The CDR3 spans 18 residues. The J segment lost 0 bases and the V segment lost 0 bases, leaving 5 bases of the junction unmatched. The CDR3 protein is CASSQDVGQGYSNQPQHF. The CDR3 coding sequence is TGTGCCAGCAGCCAAGATGTGGGACAGGGGTATAGCAATCAGCCCCAGCATTTT.

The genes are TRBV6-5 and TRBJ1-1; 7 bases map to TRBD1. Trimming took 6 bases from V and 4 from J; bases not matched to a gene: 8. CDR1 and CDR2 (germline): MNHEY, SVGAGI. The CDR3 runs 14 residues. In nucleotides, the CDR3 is TGTGCCAGCAGCTTGACAGGGCCTTTCACTGAAGCTTTCTTT. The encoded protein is CASSLTGPFTEAFF.

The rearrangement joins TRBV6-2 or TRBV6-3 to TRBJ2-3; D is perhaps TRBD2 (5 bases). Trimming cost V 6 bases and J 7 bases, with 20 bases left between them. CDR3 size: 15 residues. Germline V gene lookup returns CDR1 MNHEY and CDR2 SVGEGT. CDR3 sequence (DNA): TGTGCCAGCAGCCCTGAAAAGACGTTCGGGAATACGCAGTATTTT. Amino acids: CASSPEKTFGNTQYF.

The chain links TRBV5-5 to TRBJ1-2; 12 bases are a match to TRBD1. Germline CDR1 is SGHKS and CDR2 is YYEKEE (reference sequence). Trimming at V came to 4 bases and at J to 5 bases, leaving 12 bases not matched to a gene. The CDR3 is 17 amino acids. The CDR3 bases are TGTGCCAGCAGCGCGGGAGGGACAGGGGGCCCCTCATATGGCTACACCTTC. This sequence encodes CASSAGGTGGPSYGYTF.

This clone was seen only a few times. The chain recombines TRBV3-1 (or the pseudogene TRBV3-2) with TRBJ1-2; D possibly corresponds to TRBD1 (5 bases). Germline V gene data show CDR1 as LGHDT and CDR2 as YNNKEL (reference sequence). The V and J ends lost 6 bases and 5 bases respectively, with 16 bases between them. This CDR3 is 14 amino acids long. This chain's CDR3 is CASRRGLVTYGYTF. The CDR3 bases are TGTGCCAGCAGACGGGGACTGGTGACGTATGGCTACACCTTC.

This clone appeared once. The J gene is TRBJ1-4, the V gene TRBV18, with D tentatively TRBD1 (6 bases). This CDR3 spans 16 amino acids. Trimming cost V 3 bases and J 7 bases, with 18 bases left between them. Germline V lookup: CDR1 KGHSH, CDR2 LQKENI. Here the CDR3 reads CASSPTSGGRFEKLFF. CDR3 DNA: TGTGCCAGCTCACCGACGAGCGGGGGGCGGTTTGAAAAACTGTTTTTT. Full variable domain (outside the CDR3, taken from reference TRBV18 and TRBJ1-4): NAGVMQNPRHLVRRRGQEARLRCSPMKGHSHVYWYRQLPEEGLKFMVYLQKENIIDESGMPKERFSAEFPKEGPSILRIQQVVRGDSAAYFCASSPTSGGRFEKLFFGSGTQLSVL.

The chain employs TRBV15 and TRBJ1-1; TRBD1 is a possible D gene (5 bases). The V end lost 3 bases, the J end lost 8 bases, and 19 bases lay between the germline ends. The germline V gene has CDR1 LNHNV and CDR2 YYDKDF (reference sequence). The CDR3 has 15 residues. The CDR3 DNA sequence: TGTGCCACCAGCAGGCAGGGACCCATTCGGGGGGAAGCTTTCTTT. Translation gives CATSRQGPIRGEAFF.